Sequencing of this T cell receptor (beta chain) was carried out in a study of OX40 agonist ivuxolimab in advanced cancers. Overall study findings and caveats: In general, CD8+ T cells held more expanded clones than CD4+ did, on average.

CDR1 and CDR2 from the germline V gene are MNHEY and SVGAGI. Between the trimmed V and J ends, which lost 0 bases and 6 bases, there was a span of 12 bases. The CDR3 is 14 residues long. Libraries were prepared by immunoSEQ multiplex PCR; TCRdb keeps only in-frame clonotypes and omits some of them. The sample carries 50,000 to 70,000 clones, over 80% recorded once. As to this clone: Its antigen is currently unknown.

This rearrangement joins TRBV6-5 to TRBJ2-7; D tentatively fits TRBD1 or TRBD2 (6 bases each). Sequencing used CD4+ or CD8+ T cells sorted from blood, obtained in a trial of the OX40 agonist ivuxolimab. The sequence came from an adult with an advanced solid tumor such as melanoma, head and neck, liver or kidney cancer. The chain's CDR3 is CASSYSYRDFEQYF. CDR3 in DNA: TGTGCCAGCAGTTACTCATACAGGGACTTCGAGCAGTACTTC.